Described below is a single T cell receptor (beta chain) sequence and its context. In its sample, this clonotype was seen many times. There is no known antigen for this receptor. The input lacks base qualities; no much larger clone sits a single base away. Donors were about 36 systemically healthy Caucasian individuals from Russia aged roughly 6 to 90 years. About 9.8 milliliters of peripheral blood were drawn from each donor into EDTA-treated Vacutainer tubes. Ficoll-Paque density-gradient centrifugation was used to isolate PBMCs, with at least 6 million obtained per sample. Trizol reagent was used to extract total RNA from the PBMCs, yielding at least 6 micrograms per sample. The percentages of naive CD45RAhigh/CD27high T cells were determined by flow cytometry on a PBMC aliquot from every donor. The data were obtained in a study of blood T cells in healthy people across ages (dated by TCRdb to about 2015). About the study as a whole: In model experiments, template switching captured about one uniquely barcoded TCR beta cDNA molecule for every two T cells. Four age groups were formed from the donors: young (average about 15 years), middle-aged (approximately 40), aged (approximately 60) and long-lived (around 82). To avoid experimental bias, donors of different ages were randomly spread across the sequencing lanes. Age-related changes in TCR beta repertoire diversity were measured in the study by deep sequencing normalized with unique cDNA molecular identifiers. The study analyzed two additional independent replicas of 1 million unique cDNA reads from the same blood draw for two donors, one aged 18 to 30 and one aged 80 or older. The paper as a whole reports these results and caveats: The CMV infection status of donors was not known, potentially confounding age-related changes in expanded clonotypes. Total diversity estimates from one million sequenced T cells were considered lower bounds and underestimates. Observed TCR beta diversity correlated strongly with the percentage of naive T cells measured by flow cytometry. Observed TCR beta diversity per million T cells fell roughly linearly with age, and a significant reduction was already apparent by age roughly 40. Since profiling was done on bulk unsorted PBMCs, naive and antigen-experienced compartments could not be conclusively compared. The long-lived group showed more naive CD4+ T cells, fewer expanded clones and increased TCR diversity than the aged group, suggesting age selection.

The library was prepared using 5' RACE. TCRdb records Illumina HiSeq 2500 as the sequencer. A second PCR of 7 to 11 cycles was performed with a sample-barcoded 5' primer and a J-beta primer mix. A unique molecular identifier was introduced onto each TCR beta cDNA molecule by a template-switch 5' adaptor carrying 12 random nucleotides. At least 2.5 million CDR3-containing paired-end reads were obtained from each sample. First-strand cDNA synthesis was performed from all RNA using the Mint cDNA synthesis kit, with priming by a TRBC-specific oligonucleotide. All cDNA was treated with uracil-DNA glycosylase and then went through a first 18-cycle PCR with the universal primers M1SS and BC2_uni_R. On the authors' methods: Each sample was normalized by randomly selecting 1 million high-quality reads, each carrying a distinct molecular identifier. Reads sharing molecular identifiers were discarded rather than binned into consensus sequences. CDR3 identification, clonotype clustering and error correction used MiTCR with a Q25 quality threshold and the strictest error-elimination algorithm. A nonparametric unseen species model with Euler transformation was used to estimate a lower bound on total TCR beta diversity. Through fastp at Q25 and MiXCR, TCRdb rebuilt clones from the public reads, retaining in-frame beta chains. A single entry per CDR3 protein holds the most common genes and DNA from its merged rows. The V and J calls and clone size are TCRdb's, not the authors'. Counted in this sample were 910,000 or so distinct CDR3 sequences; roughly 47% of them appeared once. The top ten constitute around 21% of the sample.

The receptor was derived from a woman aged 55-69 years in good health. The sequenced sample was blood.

Here is the DNA: TGCGCCAGCAGCCCTTCCCCCGGGACTTATGGCTACACCTTC. This sequence encodes CASSPSPGTYGYTF. Recombination joined TRBV4-1 with TRBJ1-2, with TRBD1 tentatively as D gene (5 bases match). V sheds 4 bases and J sheds 5 bases, leaving 14 bases between their ends. The cysteine opens and the phenylalanine closes a CDR3 of 14 amino acids. Only the CDR3 DNA stays, 42 bases, in frame from base 1. The germline V gene encodes CDR1 MGHRA and CDR2 YSYEKL.